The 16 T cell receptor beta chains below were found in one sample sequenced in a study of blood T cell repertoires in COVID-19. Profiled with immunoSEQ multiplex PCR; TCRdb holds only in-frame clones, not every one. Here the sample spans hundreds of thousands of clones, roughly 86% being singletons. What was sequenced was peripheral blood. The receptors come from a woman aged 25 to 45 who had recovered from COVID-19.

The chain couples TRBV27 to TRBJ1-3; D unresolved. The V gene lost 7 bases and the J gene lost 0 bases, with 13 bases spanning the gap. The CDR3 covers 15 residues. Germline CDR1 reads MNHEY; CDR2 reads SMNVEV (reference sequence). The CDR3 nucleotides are TGTGCCAGCACCCATGAGGTTTTCTCTGGAAACACCATATATTTT. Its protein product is CASTHEVFSGNTIYF.

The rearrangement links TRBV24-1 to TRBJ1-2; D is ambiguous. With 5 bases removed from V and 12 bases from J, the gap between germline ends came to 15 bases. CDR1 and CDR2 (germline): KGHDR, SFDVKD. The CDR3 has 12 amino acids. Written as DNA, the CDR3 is TGTGCCACCAGTGCCTCTGGAGGGTGCAACACCTTC. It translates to CATSASGGCNTF.

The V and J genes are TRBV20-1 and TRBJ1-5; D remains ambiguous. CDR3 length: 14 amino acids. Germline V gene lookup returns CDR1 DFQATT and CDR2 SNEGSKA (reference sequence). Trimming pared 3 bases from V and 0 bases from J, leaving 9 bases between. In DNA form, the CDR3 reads TGCAGTGCTAGTAGCGGATTTAGCAATCAGCCCCAGCATTTT. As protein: CSASSGFSNQPQHF.

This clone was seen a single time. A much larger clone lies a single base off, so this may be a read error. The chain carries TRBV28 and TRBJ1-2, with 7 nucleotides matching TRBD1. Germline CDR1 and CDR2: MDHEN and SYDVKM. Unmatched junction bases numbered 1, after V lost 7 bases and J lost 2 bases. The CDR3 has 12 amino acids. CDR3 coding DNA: TGTGCCAGCACGACAGGGAACTATGGCTACACCTTC. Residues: CASTTGNYGYTF.

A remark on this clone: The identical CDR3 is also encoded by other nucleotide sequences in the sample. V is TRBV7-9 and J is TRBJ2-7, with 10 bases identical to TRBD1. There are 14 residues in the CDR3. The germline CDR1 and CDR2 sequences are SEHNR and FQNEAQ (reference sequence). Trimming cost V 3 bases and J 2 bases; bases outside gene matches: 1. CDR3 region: CASSFDRGPYEQYF. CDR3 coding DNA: TGTGCCAGCAGCTTTGACAGGGGGCCCTACGAGCAGTACTTC.

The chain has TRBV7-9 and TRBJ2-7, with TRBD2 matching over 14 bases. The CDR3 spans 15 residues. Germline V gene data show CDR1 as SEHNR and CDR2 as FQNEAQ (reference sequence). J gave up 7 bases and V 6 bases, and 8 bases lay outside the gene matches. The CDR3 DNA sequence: TGTGCCAGCAGGGTCGGGACTAGCGGGGGAAATGAGCAGTACTTC. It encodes CASRVGTSGGNEQYF.

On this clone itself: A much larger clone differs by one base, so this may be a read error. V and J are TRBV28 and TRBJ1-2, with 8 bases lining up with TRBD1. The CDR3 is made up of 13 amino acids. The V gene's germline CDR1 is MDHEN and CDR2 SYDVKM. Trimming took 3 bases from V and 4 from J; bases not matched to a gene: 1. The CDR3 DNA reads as TGTGCCAGCAGTTTCACAGGGGGCTATGGCTACACCTTC. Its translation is CASSFTGGYGYTF.

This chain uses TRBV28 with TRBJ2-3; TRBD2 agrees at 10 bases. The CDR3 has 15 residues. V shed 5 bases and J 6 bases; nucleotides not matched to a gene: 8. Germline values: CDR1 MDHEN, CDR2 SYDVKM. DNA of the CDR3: TGTGCCAGCAGTCCCCTAGCGGGAGCCGACGATACGCAGTATTTT. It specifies CASSPLAGADDTQYF.

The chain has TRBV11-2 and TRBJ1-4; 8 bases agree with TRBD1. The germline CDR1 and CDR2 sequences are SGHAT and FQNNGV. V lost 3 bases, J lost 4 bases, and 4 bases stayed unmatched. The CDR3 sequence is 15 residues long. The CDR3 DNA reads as TGTGCCAGCAGCTTGAAAGGACAGGGTAATGAAAAACTGTTTTTT. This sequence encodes CASSLKGQGNEKLFF.

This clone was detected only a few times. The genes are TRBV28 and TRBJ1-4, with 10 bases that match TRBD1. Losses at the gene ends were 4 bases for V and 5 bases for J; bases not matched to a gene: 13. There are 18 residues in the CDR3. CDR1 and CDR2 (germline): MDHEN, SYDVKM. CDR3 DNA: TGTGCCAGCAGTTCATTTACCCGGGACAGGGGATTAAATGAAAAACTGTTTTTT. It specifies CASSSFTRDRGLNEKLFF.

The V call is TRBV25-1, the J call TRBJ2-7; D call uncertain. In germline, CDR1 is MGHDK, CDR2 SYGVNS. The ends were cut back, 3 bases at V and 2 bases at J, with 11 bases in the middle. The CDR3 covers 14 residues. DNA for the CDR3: TGTGCCAGCAGTGATGAAACTACCACCTACGAGCAGTACTTC. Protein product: CASSDETTTYEQYF.

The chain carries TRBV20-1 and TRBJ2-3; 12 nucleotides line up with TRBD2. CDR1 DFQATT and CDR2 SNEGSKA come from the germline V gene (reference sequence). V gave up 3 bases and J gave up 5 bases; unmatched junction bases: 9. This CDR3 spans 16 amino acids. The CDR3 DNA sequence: TGCAGTGCTAGTCCCGCACTAGCGGGGGGAGTAGATACGCAGTATTTT. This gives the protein CSASPALAGGVDTQYF.

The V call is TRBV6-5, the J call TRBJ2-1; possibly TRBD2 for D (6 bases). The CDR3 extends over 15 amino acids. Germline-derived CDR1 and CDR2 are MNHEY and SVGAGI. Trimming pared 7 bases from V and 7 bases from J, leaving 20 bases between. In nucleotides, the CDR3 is TGTGCCAGCATTCCGCTAGCGAAAGGCGGAAATGAGCAGTTCTTC. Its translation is CASIPLAKGGNEQFF.

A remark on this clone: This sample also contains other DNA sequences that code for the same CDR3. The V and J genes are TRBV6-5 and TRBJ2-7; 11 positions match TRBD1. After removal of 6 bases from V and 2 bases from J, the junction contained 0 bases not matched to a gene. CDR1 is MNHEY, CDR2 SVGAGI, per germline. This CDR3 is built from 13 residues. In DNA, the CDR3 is TGTGCCAGCAGGGACAGGGGGCCCTACGAGCAGTACTTC. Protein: CASRDRGPYEQYF.

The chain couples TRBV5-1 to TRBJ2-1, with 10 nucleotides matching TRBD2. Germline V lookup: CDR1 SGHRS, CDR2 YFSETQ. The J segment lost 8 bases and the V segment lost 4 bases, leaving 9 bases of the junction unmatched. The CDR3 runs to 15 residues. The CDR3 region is CASSREASGRYEQFF. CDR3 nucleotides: TGCGCCAGCAGCCGGGAGGCTAGCGGGAGATATGAGCAGTTCTTC. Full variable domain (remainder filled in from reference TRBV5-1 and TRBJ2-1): KAGVTQTPRYLIKTRGQQVTLSCSPISGHRSVSWYQQTPGQGLQFLFEYFSETQRNKGNFPGRFSGRQFSNSRSEMNVSTLELGDSALYLCASSREASGRYEQFFGPGTRLTVL.

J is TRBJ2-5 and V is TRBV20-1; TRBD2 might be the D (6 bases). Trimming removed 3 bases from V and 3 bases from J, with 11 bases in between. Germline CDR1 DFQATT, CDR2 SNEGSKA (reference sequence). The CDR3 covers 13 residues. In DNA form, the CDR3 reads TGCAGTGCTAGTAATTGGAGGGAAGAGACCCAGTACTTC. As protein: CSASNWREETQYF.